This T cell receptor (beta chain) was found in a study of CD8+ T cells in alopecia areata. Study-wide context: Scalp area affected, as a percentage, set the severity score of treated patients. Study observations and caveats: Scalp clonality, together with expanded CD8+ clones among the top 100, fell significantly with tofacitinib.

The CDR3 totals 13 residues. Germline-derived CDR1 and CDR2 are SQVTM and ANQGSEA. Trimming removed 2 bases from V and 15 bases from J, with 20 bases in between. TCR sequencing used cDNA made by reverse transcription of extracted RNA. The repertoire was sequenced with immunoSEQ multiplex PCR; TCRdb's copy has only in-frame clones and lacks some. The sample shows 110,000 to 150,000 clones, about 86% of them seen only once. Treatment in this sample: oral pan-JAK inhibitor, 5-10 mg twice daily. Turning to this clone: Antigen unknown.

The sequenced sample was CD8+ T cells sorted from blood, obtained at week 4, from a patient treated with tofacitinib. The origin of this receptor is a human donor with alopecia areata. J is TRBJ2-1 and V is TRBV29-1; unclear D gene. The CDR3 nucleotides are TGCAGCGTTGAACTGCGAAACTACAATGAGGCGTTCTTC. This sequence encodes CSVELRNYNEAFF.